These 30 T cell receptor beta chains share one sample of origin, sequenced in a study of cytomegalovirus exposure and HLA in healthy donors. The method was immunoSEQ multiplex PCR; TCRdb's version includes in-frame clones alone and lacks a portion of them. The sample holds 200,000 to 250,000 clones, less than 90% seen once. The sequenced material came from PBMCs. The receptors originated from a young woman in good health and CMV-seronegative.

The sample holds one count of this clone. This chain joins TRBV4-1 and TRBJ2-1; TRBD1 agrees at 7 bases. This CDR3 contains 17 residues. V gave up 1 base and J gave up 4 bases; unmatched junction bases: 10. CDR1 is MGHRA, CDR2 YSYEKL, per germline. The CDR3 DNA reads as TGCGCCAGCAGCCAAGCCCGAACCGGGACAGAGTACAATGAGCAGTTCTTC. It translates to CASSQARTGTEYNEQFF.

This clone has a single count. The V gene is TRBV6-6, the J gene TRBJ1-5; perhaps TRBD1 as D (6 bases). The CDR3 length is 16 residues. Germline V gene data show CDR1 as MNHNY and CDR2 as SVGAGI (reference sequence). V lost 7 bases and J 9 bases, leaving 25 bases between the germline ends. DNA for the CDR3: TGTGCCAGCATTCTCGGGTTGGGGGCGGCTAAGGGGCCCCAGCATTTT. This sequence encodes CASILGLGAAKGPQHF.

The V gene is TRBV7-6, the J gene TRBJ1-3; 7 bases are shared with TRBD1. With 5 bases clipped from V and 4 bases from J, the junction kept 8 bases outside the gene matches. The germline CDR1 and CDR2 sequences are SGHVS and FNYEAQ. The length of the CDR3 is 15 residues. The CDR3 nucleotides are TGTGCCAGCAGCCCACCGACAGGGTTAGGAAACACCATATATTTT. Residues: CASSPPTGLGNTIYF.

This sequence joins TRBV7-3 and TRBJ2-3; D possibly uses TRBD1 or TRBD2 (5 bases each). Germline loops: CDR1 SGHTA, CDR2 FQGTGA. The CDR3 runs 13 residues. Trimming removed 3 bases at V and 1 base at J, with 5 bases between. This CDR3 reads CASSLGGTDTQYF. The CDR3 nucleotides read TGTGCCAGCAGCTTGGGGGGCACAGATACGCAGTATTTT.

In DNA, the CDR3 is TGTGCCTGGAGAAAGACCACGTCCTACAATGAGCAGTTCTTC. This translates into CAWRKTTSYNEQFF. The V and J genes are TRBV30 and TRBJ2-1; D is uncertain. The germline CDR1 and CDR2 sequences are GTSNPN and SVGIG (reference sequence). The CDR3 length is 14 residues. V lost 3 bases to trimming and J lost 1 base, with 10 bases between them.

CDR3 sequence (DNA): TGTGCCAGCAGTTTCGGCGGACGCGGGTCTACGCAGTATTTT. Protein product: CASSFGGRGSTQYF. This chain connects TRBV27 to TRBJ2-3; a possible D gene is TRBD2 (5 bases). V lost 3 bases, J lost 8 bases, and 15 bases lay in between. The CDR3 runs to 14 residues. Germline lookup yields CDR1 MNHEY and CDR2 SMNVEV (reference sequence).

This chain links TRBV7-8 with TRBJ1-5; TRBD1 agrees at 8 bases. This CDR3 region has 13 residues. The germline V gene has CDR1 SGHVS and CDR2 FQNEAQ. Unmatched junction bases numbered 4, after V lost 5 bases and J lost 7 bases. The CDR3 DNA sequence: TGTGCCAGCAGCCACGACAGGGGCCAGCCCCAGCATTTT. Translating gives CASSHDRGQPQHF.

J is TRBJ2-1 and V is TRBV25-1; D perhaps matches TRBD2 (6 bases). The CDR3 is 14 amino acids. Germline V gene lookup returns CDR1 MGHDK and CDR2 SYGVNS. With 4 bases removed from V and 7 bases from J, the gap between germline ends came to 14 bases. Written as DNA, the CDR3 is TGTGCCAGCAGTGTCACTAGCACCGGGAATGAGCAGTTCTTC. Amino acids: CASSVTSTGNEQFF.

The chain links TRBV6-1 to TRBJ1-5; D unclear. V was clipped by 7 bases and J by 4 bases, with 11 bases between them. Germline lookup yields CDR1 MNHNS and CDR2 SASEGT. The CDR3 consists of 13 residues. CDR3 bases: TGTGCCAGCAAGTTTAGGGAAAATCAGCCCCAGCATTTT. Its protein product is CASKFRENQPQHF.

The chain links TRBV27 to TRBJ1-6; unclear D gene. V lost 5 bases and J 7 bases, leaving 12 bases between the germline ends. The CDR3 extends over 14 amino acids. Per the germline V gene, CDR1 is MNHEY and CDR2 is SMNVEV (reference sequence). CDR3 nucleotides: TGTGCCAGCAGTCCGGACCGACTCAATTCACCCCTCCACTTT. Its translation: CASSPDRLNSPLHF.

This rearrangement joins TRBV29-1 to TRBJ1-1, with 8 nucleotides matching TRBD1. Per the germline V gene, CDR1 is SQVTM and CDR2 is ANQGSEA. The CDR3 is made up of 11 amino acids. The CDR3 region is CSYRQGPEAFF. The CDR3 DNA is TGCAGTTACCGACAGGGGCCTGAAGCTTTCTTT.

This clone has only one observation. V and J are TRBV11-2 and TRBJ2-1, with 8 bases that match TRBD1. V gave up 3 bases and J gave up 4 bases; unmatched junction bases: 8. Germline loops: CDR1 SGHAT, CDR2 FQNNGV. This CDR3 region has 16 residues. CDR3 nucleotides: TGTGCCAGCAGCTTGGCCTCGGGACAGGTATACAATGAGCAGTTCTTC. This sequence encodes CASSLASGQVYNEQFF.

This clone is medium-sized (0.01 to 0.1%). This chain connects TRBV7-9 to TRBJ1-6; a possible D gene is TRBD1 (5 bases). V lost 5 bases and J lost 11, with 16 bases in between. Germline values: CDR1 SEHNR, CDR2 FQNEAQ (reference sequence). The CDR3 length is 14 residues. The CDR3 reads CASSTEGTGAPLHF. In DNA form, the CDR3 reads TGTGCCAGCAGCACCGAAGGGACGGGAGCACCCCTCCACTTT.

The rearrangement joins TRBV27 to TRBJ2-5, with 7 bases lining up with TRBD1. The V gene end was trimmed by 6 bases and the J gene end by 3 bases; junction bases not matched to a gene: 10. The V gene's germline CDR1 is MNHEY and CDR2 SMNVEV (reference sequence). The CDR3 totals 15 residues. The CDR3: CASRPYGQAKETQYF. The CDR3 DNA follows: TGTGCCAGCAGGCCATATGGACAGGCAAAAGAGACCCAGTACTTC.

This clone has more than one count but fewer than ten. Here the CDR3 DNA reads TGCATCCCTGGGGCGTCGGCTTTCTTT. Translation gives CIPGASAFF. The chain links TRBV29-1 to TRBJ1-1; D possibly corresponds to TRBD1 (5 bases). The germline V gene has CDR1 SQVTM and CDR2 ANQGSEA. The CDR3 consists of 9 residues.

V and J are TRBV27 and TRBJ2-1, with 7 bases aligning to TRBD2. This CDR3 comprises 14 residues. J lost 5 bases, V lost 3 bases, and 4 bases had no gene match. Germline loops: CDR1 MNHEY, CDR2 SMNVEV (reference sequence). In DNA, the CDR3 is TGTGCCAGCAGTTTCGGGCGGGGGAACAATGAGCAGTTCTTC. It encodes CASSFGRGNNEQFF.

This chain links TRBV4-2 with TRBJ1-1; no definite D call. The length of the CDR3 is 16 residues. The germline gives CDR1 LGHNA, CDR2 YNFKEQ. V shed 0 bases and J shed 0 bases, with 11 bases lying between them. The CDR3 protein is CASSQDLERMNTEAFF. The CDR3 DNA follows: TGTGCCAGCAGCCAAGATTTAGAACGGATGAACACTGAAGCTTTCTTT.

The chain recombines TRBV4-1 with TRBJ2-1; D is uncertain. The germline gives CDR1 MGHRA, CDR2 YSYEKL. Trimming removed 1 base from V and 6 bases from J, with 16 bases in between. The CDR3 loop spans 16 amino acids. DNA for the CDR3: TGCGCCAGCAGCCAAGCAGATATGGGATTTACCAATGAGCAGTTCTTC. It yields the protein CASSQADMGFTNEQFF.

The chain uses TRBV30 and TRBJ2-1; 8 positions agree with TRBD2. CDR1 and CDR2 (germline): GTSNPN, SVGIG (reference sequence). V shed 4 bases and J 1 base; nucleotides not matched to a gene: 6. The CDR3 length is 15 residues. This CDR3 reads CAWTAGGLSYNEQFF. CDR3 coding DNA: TGTGCCTGGACGGCGGGAGGCCTTTCCTACAATGAGCAGTTCTTC.

This clone was found once. The chain is built from TRBV6-6 and TRBJ1-4; tentatively, D is TRBD1 (5 bases). The length of the CDR3 is 14 residues. V was shortened by 2 bases and J by 5 bases, with 9 bases between the two germline ends. Germline-derived CDR1 and CDR2 are MNHNY and SVGAGI (reference sequence). The CDR3: CASSYRGENEKLFF. The CDR3 DNA reads TGTGCCAGCAGTTACCGGGGGGAAAATGAAAAACTGTTTTTT.

V usage is TRBV5-1 and J usage is TRBJ1-1, with TRBD1 as a possible D gene (5 bases). There are 18 residues in the CDR3. Germline loops: CDR1 SGHRS, CDR2 YFSETQ. Trimming removed 2 bases at V and 4 bases at J, with 24 bases between. The CDR3 DNA reads TGCGCCAGCAGCTTCTATAGACAGACTCTGGATGTGGTCACTGAAGCTTTCTTT. Amino acids: CASSFYRQTLDVVTEAFF.

J is TRBJ2-7 and V is TRBV7-3; D perhaps matches TRBD1 (6 bases). CDR1 is SGHTA and CDR2 is FQGTGA in the germline V gene. The CDR3 length is 15 residues. Trimming stripped 5 bases from V and 2 bases from J, with 16 bases between. CDR3 nucleotide sequence: TGTGCCAGCAGCCCCAGCCCAGGGGACGCCTACGAGCAGTACTTC. This encodes CASSPSPGDAYEQYF.

In the case of this clone: The same CDR3 can be traced to other DNA sequences in this sample. The chain combines TRBV18 with TRBJ1-5, with no clear D. This CDR3 is 16 amino acids long. Germline V gives CDR1 KGHSH, CDR2 LQKENI. Deletions cut 2 bases from V and 0 bases from J, with 11 bases between. CDR3 sequence reads: CASSPERIHSNQPQHF. CDR3 DNA: TGTGCCAGCTCACCAGAACGCATCCATAGCAATCAGCCCCAGCATTTT.

The chain is built from TRBV5-6 and TRBJ2-7; 9 bases are a match to TRBD1. Germline V gene lookup returns CDR1 SGHDT and CDR2 YYEEEE. The V and J ends lost 5 bases and 2 bases, in that order; junction bases with no gene match: 8. The CDR3 runs 15 residues. CDR3 nucleotide sequence: TGTGCCAGCAGTTCTCCGGGACAGGGTGCCTACGAGCAGTACTTC. It is translated as CASSSPGQGAYEQYF.

The J gene is TRBJ1-4, the V gene TRBV7-8; D is uncertain. V was trimmed by 5 bases and J by 8 bases, leaving 15 bases between them. CDR3 size: 14 residues. Germline CDR1 SGHVS, CDR2 FQNEAQ. CDR3 sequence: CASSPRAQDEKLFF. CDR3 in DNA: TGTGCCAGCAGCCCAAGGGCCCAGGACGAAAAACTGTTTTTT.

The chain combines TRBV30 with TRBJ2-1; 7 bases agree with TRBD2. Germline CDR1 GTSNPN, CDR2 SVGIG (reference sequence). The CDR3 runs 14 residues. Trimming cost V 4 bases and J 4 bases; bases outside gene matches: 7. The CDR3 coding sequence is TGTGCCTGGATCCCTAGCGGAGTGTACAATGAGCAGTTCTTC. It codes for CAWIPSGVYNEQFF.

Note on this clone: Other DNA sequences from this sample encode an identical CDR3 as well. V is TRBV6-1 and J is TRBJ2-3, with D possibly matching TRBD2 (5 bases). Germline V lookup: CDR1 MNHNS, CDR2 SASEGT. This CDR3 region has 12 residues. Trimming took 3 bases from V and 5 from J, leaving 6 bases between them. The CDR3 DNA is TGTGCCAGCAGTGATGGAGGAGATACGCAGTATTTT. Translating gives CASSDGGDTQYF.

The chain links TRBV5-1 to TRBJ1-1; D is undetermined. Trimming took 2 bases from V and 1 from J, leaving 9 bases between them. The CDR3 runs 14 residues. Germline CDR1 and CDR2: SGHRS and YFSETQ. For the CDR3, the DNA is TGCGCCAGCAGCTTTGACATGACGAACACTGAAGCTTTCTTT. It specifies CASSFDMTNTEAFF.

The chain has TRBV29-1 and TRBJ1-1; no reliable D call. V lost 5 bases, J lost 0 bases, and 7 bases lay in between. The CDR3 runs to 12 residues. Germline V gene sequence: CDR1 SQVTM, CDR2 ANQGSEA. This CDR3 is CSVREMNTEAFF. The CDR3 DNA follows: TGCAGCGTTAGGGAGATGAACACTGAAGCTTTCTTT.

V is TRBV5-6 and J is TRBJ2-5, with 9 bases lining up with TRBD1. J was trimmed by 2 bases and V by 2 bases; bases with no gene match: 1. Per germline, CDR1 SGHDT and CDR2 YYEEEE. The CDR3 extends over 14 amino acids. The CDR3 is CASSFGQGQETQYF. The CDR3 nucleotides read TGTGCCAGCAGCTTCGGACAGGGGCAAGAGACCCAGTACTTC. The entire variable domain, with the rest obtained from reference TRBV5-6 and TRBJ2-5, is as follows: DAGVTQSPTHLIKTRGQQVTLRCSPKSGHDTVSWYQQALGQGPQFIFQYYEEEERQRGNFPDRFSGHQFPNYSSELNVNALLLGDSALYLCASSFGQGQETQYFGPGTRLLVL.